One sample yielded the 24 T cell receptor beta chains listed below, sequenced in a study of T-cell reconstitution after alpha-beta-depleted transplantation in children (dated by TCRdb to the mid-2010s). Preparation of the library involved PCR. This sample was sequenced with an Illumina HiSeq 2500. TCR library preparation used molecular barcoding, with unique molecular identifiers applied to normalize quantification of the TCRbeta repertoire. Using fastp at Q25 and MiXCR, TCRdb reprocessed the public reads and kept productive beta chains. All rows with the same CDR3 protein become a single entry with the most common DNA and genes. Within this sample are roughly 500,000 distinct CDR3 sequences, with 30% to 35% of them counted one time only. The biggest ten clones account for under 3% of the sample. The sample in question was PBMCs from the stem cell graft donor, obtained from the stem cell graft. The receptors were sampled from a human donor who donated a stem cell graft to a child with aplastic anemia.

The chain is built from TRBV7-6 and TRBJ2-3; the match to TRBD2 covers 12 bases. Germline V gene data show CDR1 as SGHVS and CDR2 as FNYEAQ. The CDR3 runs to 16 residues. The junction had 12 bases not matched to a gene; V was cut back by 8 bases and J by 6 bases. In DNA, the CDR3 is TGTGCCAGCCATGGGGCTAGCGGGAGGGCCGGGGATACGCAGTATTTT. Amino acids: CASHGASGRAGDTQYF.

This clonotype was observed a few times. The V call is TRBV27, the J call TRBJ1-2; possible D gene TRBD1, 6 bases. The CDR3 runs to 13 residues. Trimming took off 2 bases at V and 5 bases at J, with 9 bases between the two ends. Germline-derived CDR1 and CDR2 are MNHEY and SMNVEV (reference sequence). CDR3 sequence: CASSLKGDYGYTF. The CDR3 DNA reads as TGTGCCAGCAGTTTAAAGGGGGATTATGGCTACACCTTC.

The chain joins TRBV7-2 to TRBJ1-1, with TRBD1 as a possible D gene (6 bases). This CDR3 has 14 residues. Germline-derived CDR1 and CDR2 are SGHTA and FQGNSA. Trimming shortened V by 1 base and J by 4 bases, and 10 bases separated the two germline ends. Written as DNA, the CDR3 is TGTGCCAGCAGCTTAGAAGGGGGGAGCACTGAAGCTTTCTTT. This gives the protein CASSLEGGSTEAFF.

This clonotype was counted only a few times. The V and J genes are TRBV29-1 and TRBJ1-4; 10 nucleotides match TRBD1. Germline V gives CDR1 SQVTM, CDR2 ANQGSEA. The CDR3 covers 14 residues. V lost 3 bases and J lost 10; bases outside the gene matches: 8. The CDR3 DNA reads TGCAGCGTTGATTCCCCGGGACAGGGGTTAAAACTGTTTTTT. The encoded protein is CSVDSPGQGLKLFF.

Only a few counts were recorded for this clonotype. The chain uses TRBV6-5 and TRBJ1-2; no definite D call. The CDR3 is 11 residues long. CDR1 is MNHEY, CDR2 SVGAGI, per germline. With 6 bases removed from V and 8 bases from J, the gap between germline ends came to 10 bases. CDR3 in DNA: TGTGCCAGCAGGGGCGGAAGGGGCTACACCTTC. This sequence encodes CASRGGRGYTF.

The rearrangement links TRBV9 to TRBJ2-5; 11 bases align to TRBD2. The V gene end was trimmed by 4 bases and the J gene end by 2 bases; junction bases not matched to a gene: 4. The CDR3 totals 15 residues. Germline assignment: CDR1 SGDLS and CDR2 YYNGEE. CDR3 loop: CASSRGLAAQETQYF. The CDR3 nucleotides are TGTGCCAGCAGCCGGGGACTAGCGGCACAAGAGACCCAGTACTTC.

V is TRBV7-9 and J is TRBJ1-5; 10 bases are a match to TRBD1. The V gene's germline CDR1 is SEHNR and CDR2 FQNEAQ (reference sequence). This CDR3 contains 15 residues. V trimming: 4 bases; J trimming: 4 bases; junction bases outside the gene matches: 4. CDR3 in DNA: TGTGCCAGCAGCTCCGCGGACAGGGGGAATCAGCCCCAGCATTTT. Residues: CASSSADRGNQPQHF.

The chain has TRBV10-3 and TRBJ1-1; D gene ambiguous. Looked up from germline, CDR1 is ENHRY and CDR2 is SYGVKD. Trimming stripped 3 bases from V and 1 base from J, with 12 bases between. The CDR3 has 15 residues. The CDR3: CAISDHGRANTEAFF. In DNA form, the CDR3 reads TGTGCCATCAGTGACCACGGACGGGCGAACACTGAAGCTTTCTTT.

This clonotype appeared a few times. The V and J genes are TRBV27 and TRBJ2-1; no firm D call. The CDR3 contains 12 residues. Germline CDR1 is MNHEY and CDR2 is SMNVEV (reference sequence). V shed 3 bases and J shed 7 bases, with 7 bases lying between them. The DNA of the CDR3 is TGTGCCAGCAGTTTTGTGAGGAATGAGCAGTTCTTC. It translates to CASSFVRNEQFF.

The chain carries TRBV20-1 and TRBJ2-3, with D possibly matching TRBD2 (5 bases). V was clipped by 6 bases and J by 2 bases, with 12 bases between them. The CDR3 has 13 residues. The germline V gene encodes CDR1 DFQATT and CDR2 SNEGSKA (reference sequence). In nucleotides, the CDR3 is TGCAGTGCCTACAGCGGATACACAGATACGCAGTATTTT. Protein sequence: CSAYSGYTDTQYF.

This clonotype was observed a few times. The chain joins TRBV10-3 to TRBJ2-3, with 8 bases matching TRBD2. The germline gives CDR1 ENHRY, CDR2 SYGVKD. The CDR3 has 14 residues. J gave up 1 base and V 6 bases, and 3 bases lay outside the gene matches. CDR3 sequence reads: CAIRGSGGTDTQYF. In DNA, the CDR3 is TGTGCCATCAGGGGTAGCGGGGGCACAGATACGCAGTATTTT.

The CDR3 protein is CSVGETTNEKLFF. CDR3 nucleotide sequence: TGCAGCGTAGGGGAAACAACTAATGAAAAACTGTTTTTT. This sequence joins TRBV29-1 and TRBJ1-4; possibly TRBD1 for D (5 bases). Germline V gene data show CDR1 as SQVTM and CDR2 as ANQGSEA. Trimming removed 6 bases from V and 0 bases from J, with 8 bases in between. There are 13 residues in the CDR3.

The rearrangement links TRBV7-9 to TRBJ2-2; either TRBD1 or TRBD2 may supply D (5 bases each). This CDR3 is built from 14 residues. Trimming removed 1 base at V and 7 bases at J, with 10 bases between. Germline V gene lookup returns CDR1 SEHNR and CDR2 FQNEAQ (reference sequence). The CDR3 loop reads CASSLEAGGGELFF. As DNA, the CDR3 is TGTGCCAGCAGCTTAGAAGCTGGGGGCGGGGAGCTGTTTTTT.

This clonotype showed up just a few times. The chain is built from TRBV6-5 and TRBJ2-1; D ambiguous. Germline CDR1 reads MNHEY; CDR2 reads SVGAGI. V was cut by 11 bases and J by 4 bases, with 12 bases left in between. The CDR3 runs 12 residues. The CDR3, as DNA: TGTGCCGTAACTGGACCATACAATGAGCAGTTCTTC. Its translation is CAVTGPYNEQFF.

The V call is TRBV7-2, the J call TRBJ1-5; D is uncertain. The V end lost 1 base, the J end lost 15 bases, and 19 bases lay between the germline ends. The V gene's germline CDR1 is SGHTA and CDR2 FQGNSA. The CDR3 covers 14 residues. The CDR3 DNA reads as TGTGCCAGCAGCTTAGGCCATCAGGCGAGCCGTTGGCATTTT. It encodes CASSLGHQASRWHF.

This clonotype turned up a few times. The genes are TRBV5-1 and TRBJ2-1; no definite D call. CDR3 size: 16 residues. CDR1 is SGHRS, CDR2 YFSETQ, per germline. The germline V and J ends were trimmed by 0 bases and 0 bases, with 10 bases remaining between them. The CDR3 sequence is CASSLDGRSSYNEQFF. CDR3 nucleotides: TGCGCCAGCAGCTTGGACGGGCGAAGCTCCTACAATGAGCAGTTCTTC.

The chain couples TRBV20-1 to TRBJ1-5; 10 bases line up with TRBD1. The germline gives CDR1 DFQATT, CDR2 SNEGSKA (reference sequence). This CDR3 region has 15 residues. V lost 7 bases and J lost 3; bases outside the gene matches: 9. The CDR3 bases are TGCAGTGGTATAAAGGGACAGGGGCACAATCAGCCCCAGCATTTT. Protein: CSGIKGQGHNQPQHF.

The V and J genes are TRBV7-2 and TRBJ2-1; D gene ambiguous. Trimming removed 1 base at V and 8 bases at J, with 6 bases between. This CDR3 is 12 amino acids long. Per the germline V gene, CDR1 is SGHTA and CDR2 is FQGNSA. CDR3 coding DNA: TGTGCCAGCAGCTTAGTAGCTCATGAGCAGTTCTTC. Amino acids: CASSLVAHEQFF.

Only a few counts were recorded for this clonotype. The DNA of the CDR3 is TGTGCCAGCACCGGAGGCCGAGGATTACAAGAGACCCAGTACTTC. This translates into CASTGGRGLQETQYF. The rearrangement uses TRBV7-9 and TRBJ2-5, with D maybe TRBD2 (5 bases). This CDR3 region has 15 residues. V gave up 7 bases and J gave up 2 bases, with 17 bases separating them. CDR1 SEHNR and CDR2 FQNEAQ come from the germline V gene (reference sequence).

This clonotype was observed a handful of times. This chain connects TRBV18 to TRBJ2-3; 7 nucleotides match TRBD2. J lost 6 bases, V lost 3 bases, and 6 bases had no gene match. Germline V gene lookup returns CDR1 KGHSH and CDR2 LQKENI. The CDR3 contains 14 residues. CDR3 in amino acids: CASSPGLKSDTQYF. CDR3 nucleotides: TGTGCCAGCTCACCGGGACTAAAGTCGGATACGCAGTATTTT.

This clonotype was seen a handful of times. V usage is TRBV30 and J usage is TRBJ2-2, with D unclear. Germline assignment: CDR1 GTSNPN and CDR2 SVGIG (reference sequence). V lost 1 base, J lost 6 bases, and 6 bases lay in between. The CDR3 sequence is 12 residues long. The CDR3: CAWSDLSGELFF. CDR3 sequence (DNA): TGTGCCTGGAGTGACCTATCCGGGGAGCTGTTTTTT. The full variable domain, with the rest looked up from reference TRBV30 and TRBJ2-2, is SQTIHQWPATLVQPVGSPLSLECTVEGTSNPNLYWYRQAAGRGLQLLFYSVGIGQISSEVPQNLSASRPQDRQFILSSKKLLLSDSGFYLCAWSDLSGELFFGEGSRLTVL.

This clonotype was detected only a few times. This chain uses TRBV20-1 with TRBJ1-1; no clear D gene. From germline, CDR1 is DFQATT and CDR2 SNEGSKA (reference sequence). Trimming left V 0 bases short and J 12 bases short, with 14 bases between. The CDR3 consists of 12 residues. The CDR3 DNA reads TGCAGTGCTAGAGAAGGCTCATTGACAACTTTCTTT. Translation: CSAREGSLTTFF.

As to this clonotype: The germline gene is not matched at one end of the junction; a read error may be the cause. V gene TRBV7-2 combines with J gene TRBJ1-1; tentative D call: TRBD1 (5 bases). The CDR3 length is 13 residues. Germline V CDR1 and CDR2: SGHTA, FQGNSA. The CDR3 bases are TGTGCCAGCAGCAGAGGGGTCACAACTGGAGCTTTCTTT. As protein: CASSRGVTTGAFF. The variable domain in full, completed from reference TRBV7-2 and TRBJ1-1, reads GAGVSQSPSNKVTEKGKDVELRCDPISGHTALYWYRQSLGQGLEFLIYFQGNSAPDKSGLPSDRFSAERTGGSVSTLTIQRTQQEDSAVYLCASSRGVTTGAFFGQGTRLTVV.

This clonotype was detected a few times. The rearrangement joins TRBV5-1 to TRBJ2-1; unclear D gene. The CDR3 consists of 15 residues. Germline CDR1 SGHRS, CDR2 YFSETQ. V was cut by 5 bases and J by 0 bases, with 12 bases left in between. The DNA of the CDR3 is TGCGCCAGCAGTCTGAAGGTCCGCTCCTACAATGAGCAGTTCTTC. Residues: CASSLKVRSYNEQFF.